The 9 T cell receptor beta chains below come from one sample, sequenced in a study of shared clonotypes between healthy human individuals. Using immunoSEQ multiplex PCR, the repertoire was profiled, and TCRdb retains in-frame clones only, with some absent. The repertoire holds approximately 2.5 million clones, with roughly 93% as singletons. Source material: naive CD4+ T cells from PBMCs. The subset: CD45RA+ positively selected. The receptors originated from a man in his late teens or twenties in good health. Some clones in this sample may be carry-over from other donors' samples.

This clone was seen only once. CDR3 sequence: CASSDWVGQYF. DNA of the CDR3: TGTGCCAGCAGTGATTGGGTAGGGCAGTACTTC. The genes are TRBV2 and TRBJ2-7; D gene unclear. V lost 3 bases, J lost 9 bases, and 9 bases lay in between. The germline gives CDR1 SNHLY, CDR2 FYNNEI. This CDR3 comprises 11 residues. Supplemented by reference TRBV2 and TRBJ2-7, the full variable domain reads EPEVTQTPSHQVTQMGQEVILRCVPISNHLYFYWYRQILGQKVEFLVSFYNNEISEKSEIFDDQFSVERPDGSNFTLKIRSTKLEDSAMYFCASSDWVGQYFGPGTRLTVT.

Details on this clone: Other DNA variants within this sample encode the same CDR3. The V and J genes are TRBV5-6 and TRBJ2-2; D perhaps matches TRBD1 (5 bases). CDR1 and CDR2 (germline): SGHDT, YYEEEE. CDR3 length: 15 amino acids. Deletions cut 0 bases from V and 1 base from J, with 7 bases between. The CDR3 reads CASSLGQRNTGELFF. CDR3 nucleotide sequence: TGTGCCAGCAGCTTGGGACAGCGGAACACCGGGGAGCTGTTTTTT.

The chain combines TRBV7-2 with TRBJ1-4; 7 nucleotides line up with TRBD1. V shed 4 bases and J 10 bases; nucleotides not matched to a gene: 6. The CDR3 totals 13 residues. Germline CDR1 and CDR2: SGHTA and FQGNSA. The CDR3 region has the DNA TGTGCCAGCAGCTACCGACAGGGTGGAAAACTGTTTTTT. It specifies CASSYRQGGKLFF.

The chain is built from TRBV7-8 and TRBJ2-3; D is ambiguous. CDR3 length: 12 residues. Germline-derived CDR1 and CDR2 are SGHVS and FQNEAQ. Trimming shortened V by 4 bases and J by 4 bases, and 6 bases separated the two germline ends. The CDR3 sequence is CASSSRADTQYF. The DNA of the CDR3 is TGTGCCAGCAGCTCTCGGGCAGATACGCAGTATTTT.

The V call is TRBV29-1, the J call TRBJ2-7, with TRBD1 matching over 8 bases. J lost 9 bases, V lost 5 bases, and 6 bases had no gene match. From germline, CDR1 is SQVTM and CDR2 ANQGSEA. There are 11 residues in the CDR3. CDR3: CSVTLDRAQYF. The CDR3 nucleotides are TGCAGCGTTACCTTGGACAGGGCGCAGTACTTC.

Regarding this clone: The same CDR3 also results from other DNA sequences found in this sample. This chain joins TRBV28 and TRBJ2-7; D unclear. CDR3 size: 12 residues. The germline CDR1 and CDR2 sequences are MDHEN and SYDVKM. V was pared by 3 bases and J by 3 bases, with 6 bases between. Here the CDR3 reads CASSFGRYEQYF. CDR3 nucleotide sequence: TGTGCCAGCAGTTTTGGCCGCTACGAGCAGTACTTC.

A remark on this clone: Different DNA sequences within this sample yield the same CDR3. The chain recombines TRBV7-2 with TRBJ2-7, with D unclear. Trimming took off 2 bases at V and 2 bases at J, with 10 bases between the two ends. CDR1 is SGHTA, CDR2 FQGNSA, per germline. The length of the CDR3 is 14 residues. CDR3 residues: CASSLSGRTYEQYF. The DNA for the CDR3 is TGTGCCAGCAGCTTAAGTGGCCGAACCTACGAGCAGTACTTC.

This chain uses TRBV5-6 with TRBJ2-5; D is undetermined. Germline CDR1 reads SGHDT; CDR2 reads YYEEEE. V lost 0 bases and J 4 bases, leaving 4 bases between the germline ends. The CDR3 is made up of 12 amino acids. CDR3 bases: TGTGCCAGCAGCTTGGGTCCAGAGACCCAGTACTTC. Amino acids: CASSLGPETQYF.

This clone showed up just once. The CDR3 is CASSELTSGETQYF. The CDR3 bases are TGTGCCAGCAGTGAATTGACTAGCGGTGAGACCCAGTACTTC. The gene calls are TRBV2 and TRBJ2-5; 9 nucleotides align to TRBD2. Germline assignment: CDR1 SNHLY and CDR2 FYNNEI. J gave up 5 bases and V 2 bases, and 3 bases lay outside the gene matches. The CDR3 length is 14 residues.